This T cell receptor (beta chain) was retrieved from a study of patients and donors after allogeneic stem cell transplantation. TCRdb fed the RT-PCR reads into MiXCR, producing one record per CDR3 protein. In the table there are under 30,000 distinct CDR3 sequences, 8% to 10% of which are singletons. Germline V gene sequence: CDR1 SEHNR, CDR2 FQNEAQ (reference sequence). V was cut by 0 bases and J by 4 bases, with 8 bases left in between. The CDR3 length is 14 residues. This clonotype was counted between two and nine times. The chain is built from TRBV7-9 and TRBJ2-3; TRBD2 might be the D (5 bases). The TCR sequence derives from a human donor who was either an allogeneic HSCT recipient or a stem cell or donor lymphocyte infusion donor (not recorded which). It is not recorded whose cells these are; they may come from a transplant donor. Sequencing used blood, either unsorted or a sorted T cell fraction (not recorded which). Written as DNA, the CDR3 is TGTGCCAGCAGCTTAGCGGGAGTCTCAGATACGCAGTATTTT. Protein sequence: CASSLAGVSDTQYF. The variable domain in full, completed from reference TRBV7-9 and TRBJ2-3, reads DTGVSQNPRHKITKRGQNVTFRCDPISEHNRLYWYRQTLGQGPEFLTYFQNEAQLEKSRLLSDRFSAERPKGSFSTLEIQRTEQGDSAMYLCASSLAGVSDTQYFGPGTRLTVL.